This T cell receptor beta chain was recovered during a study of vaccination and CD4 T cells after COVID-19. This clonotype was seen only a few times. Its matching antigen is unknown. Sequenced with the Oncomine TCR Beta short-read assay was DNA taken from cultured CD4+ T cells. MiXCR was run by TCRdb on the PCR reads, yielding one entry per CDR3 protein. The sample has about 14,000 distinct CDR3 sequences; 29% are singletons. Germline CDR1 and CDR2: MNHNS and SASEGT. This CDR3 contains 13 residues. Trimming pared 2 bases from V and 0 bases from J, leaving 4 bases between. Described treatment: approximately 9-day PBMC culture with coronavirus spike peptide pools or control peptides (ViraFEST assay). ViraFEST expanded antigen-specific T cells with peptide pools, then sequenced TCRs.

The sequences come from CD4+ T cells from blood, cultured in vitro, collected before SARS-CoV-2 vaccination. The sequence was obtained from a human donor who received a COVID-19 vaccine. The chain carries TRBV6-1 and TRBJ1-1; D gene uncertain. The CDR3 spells CASSEILNTEAFF. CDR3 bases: TGTGCCAGCAGTGAAATCCTGAACACTGAAGCTTTCTTT.